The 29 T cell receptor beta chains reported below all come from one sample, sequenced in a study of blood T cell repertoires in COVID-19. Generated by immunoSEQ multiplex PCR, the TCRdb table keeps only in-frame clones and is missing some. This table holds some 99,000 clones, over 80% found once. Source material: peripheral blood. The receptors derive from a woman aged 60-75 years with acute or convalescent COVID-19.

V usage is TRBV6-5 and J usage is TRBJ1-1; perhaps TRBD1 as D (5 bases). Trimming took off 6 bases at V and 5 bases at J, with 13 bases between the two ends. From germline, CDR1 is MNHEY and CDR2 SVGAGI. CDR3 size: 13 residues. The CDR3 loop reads CASRRVRGTEAFF. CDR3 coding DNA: TGTGCCAGCAGGAGGGTCCGGGGGACTGAAGCTTTCTTT.

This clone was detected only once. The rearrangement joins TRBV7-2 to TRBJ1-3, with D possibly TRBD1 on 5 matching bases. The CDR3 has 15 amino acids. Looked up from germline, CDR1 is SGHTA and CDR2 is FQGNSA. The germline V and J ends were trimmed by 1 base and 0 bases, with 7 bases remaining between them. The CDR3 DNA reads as TGTGCCAGCAGCTTAGAGGGGCACTCTGGAAACACCATATATTTT. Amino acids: CASSLEGHSGNTIYF.

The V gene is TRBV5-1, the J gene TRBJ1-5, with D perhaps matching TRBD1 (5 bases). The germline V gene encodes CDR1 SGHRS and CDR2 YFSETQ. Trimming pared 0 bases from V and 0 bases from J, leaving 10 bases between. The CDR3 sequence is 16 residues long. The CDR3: CASSLEPGYSNQPQHF. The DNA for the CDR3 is TGCGCCAGCAGCTTGGAACCAGGGTATAGCAATCAGCCCCAGCATTTT.

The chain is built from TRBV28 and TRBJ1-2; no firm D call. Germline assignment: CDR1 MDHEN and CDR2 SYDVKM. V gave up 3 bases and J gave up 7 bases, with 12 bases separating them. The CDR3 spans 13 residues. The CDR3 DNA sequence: TGTGCCAGCAGTTTGCTCGCTGAGGGTGGCTACACCTTC. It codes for CASSLLAEGGYTF.

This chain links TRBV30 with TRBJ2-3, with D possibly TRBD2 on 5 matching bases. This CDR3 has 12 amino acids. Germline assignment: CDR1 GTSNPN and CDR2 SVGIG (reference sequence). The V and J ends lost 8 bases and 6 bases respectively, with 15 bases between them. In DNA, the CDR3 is TGTGCCGTCGAAAGAGGGTCGGATACGCAGTATTTT. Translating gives CAVERGSDTQYF.

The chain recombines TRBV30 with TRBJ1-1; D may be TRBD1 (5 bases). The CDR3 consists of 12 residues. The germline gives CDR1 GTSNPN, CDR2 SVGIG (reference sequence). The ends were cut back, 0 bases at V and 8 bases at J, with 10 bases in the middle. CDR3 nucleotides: TGTGCCTGGAGTGTACGGAGGGGCGAAGCTTTCTTT. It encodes CAWSVRRGEAFF.

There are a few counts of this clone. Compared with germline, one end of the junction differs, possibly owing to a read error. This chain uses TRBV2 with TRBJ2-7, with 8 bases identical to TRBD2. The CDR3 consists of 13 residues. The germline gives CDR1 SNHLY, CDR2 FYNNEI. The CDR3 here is CASSRTLPGLVSF. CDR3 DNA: TGTGCCAGCAGTAGAACACTCCCGGGACTAGTATCGTTC. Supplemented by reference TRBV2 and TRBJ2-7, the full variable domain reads EPEVTQTPSHQVTQMGQEVILRCVPISNHLYFYWYRQILGQKVEFLVSFYNNEISEKSEIFDDQFSVERPDGSNFTLKIRSTKLEDSAMYFCASSRTLPGLVSFGPGTRLTVT.

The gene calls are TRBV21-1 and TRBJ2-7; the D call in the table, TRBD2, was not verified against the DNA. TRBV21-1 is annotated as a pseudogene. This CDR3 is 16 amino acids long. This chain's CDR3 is CASSKETTNQYYEQYF. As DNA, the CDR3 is TGTGCCAGCAGCAAGGAGACCACTAACCAGTACTACGAGCAGTACTTC.

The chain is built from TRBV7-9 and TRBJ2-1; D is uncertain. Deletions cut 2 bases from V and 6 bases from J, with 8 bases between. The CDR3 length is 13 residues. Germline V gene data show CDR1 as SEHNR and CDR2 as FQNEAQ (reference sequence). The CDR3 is CASSLSPSNEQFF. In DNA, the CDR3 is TGTGCCAGCAGCTTATCCCCCTCCAATGAGCAGTTCTTC.

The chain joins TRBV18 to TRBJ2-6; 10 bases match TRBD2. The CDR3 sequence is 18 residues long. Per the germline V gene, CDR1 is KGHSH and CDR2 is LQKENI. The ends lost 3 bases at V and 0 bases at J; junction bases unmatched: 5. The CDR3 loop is CASSPRTSGVSGANVLTF. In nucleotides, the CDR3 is TGTGCCAGCTCACCTCGGACTAGCGGAGTCTCTGGGGCCAACGTCCTGACTTTC.

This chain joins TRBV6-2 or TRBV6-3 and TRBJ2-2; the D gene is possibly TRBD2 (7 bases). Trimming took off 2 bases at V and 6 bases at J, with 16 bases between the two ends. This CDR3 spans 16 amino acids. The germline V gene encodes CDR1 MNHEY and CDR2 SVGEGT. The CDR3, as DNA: TGTGCCAGCAGTTACATGCCGGCGGGGGCGTCCGGGGAGCTGTTTTTT. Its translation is CASSYMPAGASGELFF.

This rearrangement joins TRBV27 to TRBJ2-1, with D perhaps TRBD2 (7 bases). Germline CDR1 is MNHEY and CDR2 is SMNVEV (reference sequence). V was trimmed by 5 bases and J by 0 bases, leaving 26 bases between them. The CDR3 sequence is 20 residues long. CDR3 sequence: CASSLAGRKGGFSSYNEQFF. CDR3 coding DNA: TGTGCCAGCAGTCTGGCGGGGAGAAAGGGGGGGTTCAGCTCCTACAATGAGCAGTTCTTC.

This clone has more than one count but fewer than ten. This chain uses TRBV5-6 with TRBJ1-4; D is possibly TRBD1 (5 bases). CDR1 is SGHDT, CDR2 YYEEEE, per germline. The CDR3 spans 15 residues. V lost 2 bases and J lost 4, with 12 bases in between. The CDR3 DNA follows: TGTGCCAGCAGCTTTTGGGGAGGGGTTAATGAAAAACTGTTTTTT. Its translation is CASSFWGGVNEKLFF.

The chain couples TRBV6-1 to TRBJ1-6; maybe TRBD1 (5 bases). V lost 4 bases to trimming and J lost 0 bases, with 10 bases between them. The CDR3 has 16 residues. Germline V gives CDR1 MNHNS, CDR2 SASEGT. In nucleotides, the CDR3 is TGTGCCAGCAGTGTGGGACTGGGCTCCTATAATTCACCCCTCCACTTT. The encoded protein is CASSVGLGSYNSPLHF.

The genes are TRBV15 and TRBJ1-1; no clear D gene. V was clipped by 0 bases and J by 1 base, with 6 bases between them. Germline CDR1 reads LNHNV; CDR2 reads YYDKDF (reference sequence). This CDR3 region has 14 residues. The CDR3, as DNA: TGTGCCACCAGCAGAGATCGTTGGAACACTGAAGCTTTCTTT. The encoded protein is CATSRDRWNTEAFF.

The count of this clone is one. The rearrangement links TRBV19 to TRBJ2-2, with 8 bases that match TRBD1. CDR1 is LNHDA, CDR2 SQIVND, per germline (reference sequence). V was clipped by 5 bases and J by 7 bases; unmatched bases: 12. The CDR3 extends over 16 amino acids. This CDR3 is CASSVLGQELLGELFF. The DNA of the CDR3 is TGTGCCAGTAGTGTCTTGGGACAGGAGTTACTCGGGGAGCTGTTTTTT.

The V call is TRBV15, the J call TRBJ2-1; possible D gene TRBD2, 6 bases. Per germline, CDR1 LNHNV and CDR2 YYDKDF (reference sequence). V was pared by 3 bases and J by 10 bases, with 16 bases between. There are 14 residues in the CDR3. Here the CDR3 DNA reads TGTGCCACCAGCAGGGGGACTTCCCAAGGCGAGCAGTTCTTC. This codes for CATSRGTSQGEQFF.

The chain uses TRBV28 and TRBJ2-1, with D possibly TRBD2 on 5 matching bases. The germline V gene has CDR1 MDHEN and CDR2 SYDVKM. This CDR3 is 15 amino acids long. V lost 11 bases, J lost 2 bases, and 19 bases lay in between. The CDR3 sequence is CASNVVGITYNEQFF. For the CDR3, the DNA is TGTGCCTCCAACGTTGTCGGGATCACCTACAATGAGCAGTTCTTC.

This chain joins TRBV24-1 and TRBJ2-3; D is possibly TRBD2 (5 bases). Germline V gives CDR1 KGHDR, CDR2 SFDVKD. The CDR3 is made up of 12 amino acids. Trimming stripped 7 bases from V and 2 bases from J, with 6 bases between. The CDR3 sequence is CATSGNTDTQYF. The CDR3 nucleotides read TGTGCCACCAGCGGGAACACAGATACGCAGTATTTT.

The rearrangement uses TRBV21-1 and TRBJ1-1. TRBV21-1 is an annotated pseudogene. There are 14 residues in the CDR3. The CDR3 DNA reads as TGTGCCAGCAGCAAACACAGGGAGGGCACTGAAGCTTTCTTT. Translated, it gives CASSKHREGTEAFF.

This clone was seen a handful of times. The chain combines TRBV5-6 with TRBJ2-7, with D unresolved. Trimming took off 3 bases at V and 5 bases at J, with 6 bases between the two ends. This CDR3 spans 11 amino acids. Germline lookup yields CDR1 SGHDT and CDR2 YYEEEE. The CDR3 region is CASSSVHEQYF. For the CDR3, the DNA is TGTGCCAGCAGCTCGGTCCACGAGCAGTACTTC.

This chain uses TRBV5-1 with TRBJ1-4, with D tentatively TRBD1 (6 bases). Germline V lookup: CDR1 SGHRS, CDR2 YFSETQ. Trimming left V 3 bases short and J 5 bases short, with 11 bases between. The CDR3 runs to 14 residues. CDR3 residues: CASSSGGVNEKLFF. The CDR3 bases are TGCGCCAGCAGCTCGGGGGGCGTGAATGAAAAACTGTTTTTT.

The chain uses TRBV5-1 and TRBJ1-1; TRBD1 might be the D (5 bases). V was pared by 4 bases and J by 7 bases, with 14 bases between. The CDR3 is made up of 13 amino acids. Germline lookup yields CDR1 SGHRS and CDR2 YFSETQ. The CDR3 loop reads CASSEQDVGEAFF. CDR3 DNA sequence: TGCGCCAGCAGCGAACAGGACGTTGGTGAAGCTTTCTTT.

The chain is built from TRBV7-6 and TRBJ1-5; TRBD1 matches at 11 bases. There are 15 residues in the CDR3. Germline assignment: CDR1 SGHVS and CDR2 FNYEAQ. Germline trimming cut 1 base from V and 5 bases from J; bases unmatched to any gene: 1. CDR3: CASSLGGQGDQPQHF. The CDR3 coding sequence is TGTGCCAGCAGCTTAGGGGGACAGGGGGATCAGCCCCAGCATTTT. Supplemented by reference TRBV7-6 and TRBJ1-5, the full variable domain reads GAGVSQSPRYKVTKRGQDVALRCDPISGHVSLYWYRQALGQGPEFLTYFNYEAQQDKSGLPNDRFSAERPEGSISTLTIQRTEQRDSAMYRCASSLGGQGDQPQHFGDGTRLSIL.

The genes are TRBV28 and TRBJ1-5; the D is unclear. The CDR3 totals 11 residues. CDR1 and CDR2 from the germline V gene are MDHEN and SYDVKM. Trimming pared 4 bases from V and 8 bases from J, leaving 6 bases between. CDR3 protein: CASSWREPQHF. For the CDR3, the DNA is TGTGCCAGCAGTTGGAGGGAGCCCCAGCATTTT.

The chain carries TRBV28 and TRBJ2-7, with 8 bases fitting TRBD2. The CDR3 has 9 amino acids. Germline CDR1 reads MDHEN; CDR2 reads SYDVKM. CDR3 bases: TGTGCCAGCGGCGGGAGGTTAGGTGTC. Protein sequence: CASGGRLGV.

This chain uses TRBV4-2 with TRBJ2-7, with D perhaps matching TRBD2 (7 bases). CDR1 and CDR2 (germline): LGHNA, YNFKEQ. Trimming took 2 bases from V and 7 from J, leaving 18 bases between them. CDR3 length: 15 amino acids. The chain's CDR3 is CASSQLPGGGGEQYF. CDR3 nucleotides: TGTGCCAGCAGCCAATTGCCGGGGGGCGGTGGAGAGCAGTACTTC.

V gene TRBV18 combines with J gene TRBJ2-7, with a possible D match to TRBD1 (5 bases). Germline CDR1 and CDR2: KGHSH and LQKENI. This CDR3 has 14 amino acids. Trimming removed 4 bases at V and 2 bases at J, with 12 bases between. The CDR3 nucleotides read TGTGCCAGCTCACAAAGTCCAGGGCCCTACGAGCAGTACTTC. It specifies CASSQSPGPYEQYF.

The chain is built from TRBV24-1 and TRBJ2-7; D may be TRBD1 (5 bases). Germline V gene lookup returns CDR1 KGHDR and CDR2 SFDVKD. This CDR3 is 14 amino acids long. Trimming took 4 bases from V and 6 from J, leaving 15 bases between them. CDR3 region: CATSDGPQGGEQYF. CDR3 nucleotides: TGTGCCACCAGTGACGGACCTCAGGGTGGCGAGCAGTACTTC.